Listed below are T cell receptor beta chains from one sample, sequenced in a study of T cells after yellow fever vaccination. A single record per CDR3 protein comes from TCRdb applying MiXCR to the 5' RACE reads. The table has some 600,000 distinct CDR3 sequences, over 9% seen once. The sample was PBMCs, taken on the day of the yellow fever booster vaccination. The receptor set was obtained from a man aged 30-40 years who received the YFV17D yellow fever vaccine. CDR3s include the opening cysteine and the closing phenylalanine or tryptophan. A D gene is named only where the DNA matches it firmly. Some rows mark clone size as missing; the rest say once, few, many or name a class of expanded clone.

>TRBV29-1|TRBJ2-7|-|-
TGCAGCGTTGTTTGGCGCCCCTACGAGCAGTACTTC
CSVVWRPYEQYF
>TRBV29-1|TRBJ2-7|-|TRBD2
TGCAGCGTTGCCTCGGTAGGACTAGCCTACGAGCAGTACTTC
CSVASVGLAYEQYF
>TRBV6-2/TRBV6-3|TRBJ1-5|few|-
TGTGCCAGCAGTTACTCTTTCGACCCTTCGGAGCCCCAGCATTTT
CASSYSFDPSEPQHF
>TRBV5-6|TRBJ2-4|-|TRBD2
TGTGCCAGCAGCGCTCTAGCGGGAGTTCGAAACATTCAGTACTTC
CASSALAGVRNIQYF
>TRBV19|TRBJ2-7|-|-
TGTGCCAGTAGTCCCCGACGAGACCTCAAGGACGAGCAGTACTTC
CASSPRRDLKDEQYF
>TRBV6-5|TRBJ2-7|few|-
TGTGCCAGCAGTTACACAACGACCGTCGGCGAGCAGTACTTC
CASSYTTTVGEQYF
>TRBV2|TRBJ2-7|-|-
TGTGCCAGCAGTGGGGGCTTGGACTACGAGCAGTACTTC
CASSGGLDYEQYF
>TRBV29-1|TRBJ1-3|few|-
TGCAGCGTTGGTTCCTCTGGAAACACCATATATTTT
CSVGSSGNTIYF
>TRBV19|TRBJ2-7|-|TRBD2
TGTGCCAGTAGTATCACTAGCGGGACAGCCTACGAGCAGTACTTC
CASSITSGTAYEQYF
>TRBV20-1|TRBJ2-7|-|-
TGCAGTGCTAGAGCCGAGTCCTACGAGCAGTACTTC
CSARAESYEQYF
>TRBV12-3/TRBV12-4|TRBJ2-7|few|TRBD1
TGTGCCATCGCCCGGACAGGGGGGGGAGAGCAGTACTTC
CAIARTGGGEQYF
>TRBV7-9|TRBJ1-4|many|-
TGTGCCAGCAGCTTAGACGGGAGAGGGTTGAATGAAAAACTGTTTTTT
CASSLDGRGLNEKLFF
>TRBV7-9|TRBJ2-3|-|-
TGTGCCAGCAGCTTGGCGGAACAGGGAAAAGATACGCAGTATTTT
CASSLAEQGKDTQYF
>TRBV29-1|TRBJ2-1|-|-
TGCAGCGTTGCCAGGGGTCGGGATGAGCAGTTCTTC
CSVARGRDEQFF
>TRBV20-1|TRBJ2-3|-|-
TGCAGTGCTAGCAGGGGCCCCACAGATACGCAGTATTTT
CSASRGPTDTQYF
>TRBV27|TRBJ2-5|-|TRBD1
TGTGCCAGCAGTCTAATCCCGGGACAGGGGTTTGAGACCCAGTACTTC
CASSLIPGQGFETQYF
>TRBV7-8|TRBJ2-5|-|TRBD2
TGTGCCAGCAGCCCCCTCGGGGGGGCCCAGTACTTC
CASSPLGGAQYF
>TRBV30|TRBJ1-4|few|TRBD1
TGTGCCTGGAGTCCCCCTGACAGGGGTGACAAACTGTTTTTT
CAWSPPDRGDKLFF
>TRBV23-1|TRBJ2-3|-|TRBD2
TGCGCCAGCCGAGAGATCACTAGCGGCTACACAGATACGCAGTATTTT
CASREITSGYTDTQYF
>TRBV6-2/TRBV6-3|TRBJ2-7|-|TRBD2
TGTGCCAGCAGTTCCTACCTAGCGGGGGACTACGAGCAGTACTTC
CASSSYLAGDYEQYF
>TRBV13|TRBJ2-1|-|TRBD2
TGTGCCAGCAGCCCGGGGCCGCAAGCGGGACCCAACTCCTACAATGAGCAGTTCTTC
CASSPGPQAGPNSYNEQFF
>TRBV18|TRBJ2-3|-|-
TGTGCCAGCTCGCGCGGGACTTTACCCCCGGGAGATACGCAGTATTTT
CASSRGTLPPGDTQYF